These 27 T cell receptor beta chains were all obtained from the same sample, sequenced in a study of T cell repertoires in cytomegalovirus infection. TCRdb redid the calling of the reads with MiXCR, one entry per CDR3 protein. The sample consists of under 450,000 distinct CDR3 sequences, around a third of them appearing once. The antigens these receptors bind are not known. The source material was cultured PBMCs, sampled from culture after CMV antigen stimulation. These receptor sequences come from a human donor in good health (CMV status not recorded). Some clones in this sample may be carry-over from other donors' samples.

This clonotype was seen a handful of times. V gene TRBV6-1 combines with J gene TRBJ2-7; D not resolved. Trimming removed 8 bases at V and 7 bases at J, with 21 bases between. The CDR3 extends over 14 amino acids. CDR1 is MNHNS, CDR2 SASEGT, per germline. The chain's CDR3 is CASSLRGEPREQYF. CDR3 DNA sequence: TGTGCCAGCTCCTTACGTGGTGAACCCCGGGAGCAGTACTTC.

The genes are TRBV5-5 and TRBJ2-3; D unclear. Germline V gives CDR1 SGHKS, CDR2 YYEKEE (reference sequence). Trimming pared 4 bases from V and 0 bases from J, leaving 12 bases between. CDR3 length: 15 residues. CDR3 residues: CASSLLVSSTDTQYF. The CDR3 nucleotides are TGTGCCAGCAGCCTTCTGGTAAGCAGCACAGATACGCAGTATTTT. The variable domain in full, completed from reference TRBV5-5 and TRBJ2-3, reads DAGVTQSPTHLIKTRGQQVTLRCSPISGHKSVSWYQQVLGQGPQFIFQYYEKEERGRGNFPDRFSARQFPNYSSELNVNALLLGDSALYLCASSLLVSSTDTQYFGPGTRLTVL.

The J gene is TRBJ2-1, the V gene TRBV12-5; D possibly corresponds to TRBD2 (6 bases). The V gene's germline CDR1 is LGHNT and CDR2 FRNRAP. The CDR3 covers 14 residues. Trimming removed 8 bases from V and 0 bases from J, with 11 bases in between. The DNA for the CDR3 is TGTGCTAGTCTTAGCGGAAGCTCCTACAATGAGCAGTTCTTC. It translates to CASLSGSSYNEQFF. Complete variable domain (other parts from reference TRBV12-5 and TRBJ2-1): DARVTQTPRHKVTEMGQEVTMRCQPILGHNTVFWYRQTMMQGLELLAYFRNRAPLDDSGMPKDRFSAEMPDATLATLKIQPSEPRDSAVYFCASLSGSSYNEQFFGPGTRLTVL.

At least ten counts were recorded for this clonotype. The rearrangement uses TRBV7-2 and TRBJ2-7; D uncertain. The CDR3 length is 14 residues. Germline-derived CDR1 and CDR2 are SGHTA and FQGNSA. With 11 bases removed from V and 0 bases from J, the gap between germline ends came to 17 bases. CDR3 amino acids: CASLSRSSSYEQYF. CDR3 bases: TGTGCCTCCCTTAGCCGATCCAGCTCCTACGAGCAGTACTTC.

This clonotype was counted many times. The rearrangement links TRBV20-1 to TRBJ1-2, with a tentative D call TRBD1 (5 bases). The CDR3 is made up of 15 amino acids. Germline values: CDR1 DFQATT, CDR2 SNEGSKA (reference sequence). Trimming took 0 bases from V and 4 from J, leaving 15 bases between them. The CDR3 bases are TGCAGTGCTAGAGAGATAACAAGGGGAGGCTATGGCTACACCTTC. Residues: CSAREITRGGYGYTF.

This clonotype was counted between two and nine times. The chain joins TRBV10-3 to TRBJ2-7, with 12 bases lining up with TRBD1. Germline CDR1 ENHRY, CDR2 SYGVKD. V lost 6 bases and J lost 6; bases outside the gene matches: 3. CDR3 length equals 13 residues. As DNA, the CDR3 is TGTGCCATCAGGGGGACAGGGGGCGGCGAGCAGTACTTC. Translated, it gives CAIRGTGGGEQYF.

The chain joins TRBV27 to TRBJ2-1, with D perhaps matching TRBD1 (5 bases). Deletions cut 8 bases from V and 0 bases from J, with 8 bases between. There are 13 residues in the CDR3. Germline CDR1 and CDR2: MNHEY and SMNVEV (reference sequence). CDR3 amino acids: CASRQSSYNEQFF. Here the CDR3 DNA reads TGTGCCAGCCGACAGAGCTCCTACAATGAGCAGTTCTTC.

This clonotype was seen a handful of times. The rearrangement uses TRBV2 and TRBJ1-4; the D gene is possibly TRBD1 (6 bases). The ends were cut back, 7 bases at V and 4 bases at J, with 13 bases in the middle. CDR1 SNHLY and CDR2 FYNNEI come from the germline V gene. This CDR3 has 14 amino acids. The CDR3 region is CASNPGQSNEKLFF. In DNA, the CDR3 is TGTGCCAGCAATCCGGGACAAAGTAATGAAAAACTGTTTTTT.

The CDR3 DNA reads as TGTGCCAGCAGCGTAGGGGGGAGGGGCTACAATGAGCAGTTCTTC. This translates into CASSVGGRGYNEQFF. The V call is TRBV9, the J call TRBJ2-1; TRBD2 matches 7 bases. The V segment lost 0 bases and the J segment 3 bases; nucleotides outside the gene matches: 3. The CDR3 runs to 15 residues. Per the germline V gene, CDR1 is SGDLS and CDR2 is YYNGEE.

This clonotype was recorded a few times. The rearrangement uses TRBV19 and TRBJ2-1, with 10 bases matching TRBD2. V lost 6 bases and J lost 6; bases outside the gene matches: 5. From germline, CDR1 is LNHDA and CDR2 SQIVND (reference sequence). The length of the CDR3 is 14 residues. The CDR3 sequence is CASRRASGSNEQFF. Here the CDR3 DNA reads TGTGCCAGTAGAAGGGCTAGCGGGAGCAATGAGCAGTTCTTC.

The rearrangement links TRBV27 to TRBJ2-7; D possibly corresponds to TRBD2 (5 bases). Deletions cut 4 bases from V and 2 bases from J, with 15 bases between. Germline V gene data show CDR1 as MNHEY and CDR2 as SMNVEV (reference sequence). The CDR3 totals 15 residues. The CDR3 DNA follows: TGTGCCAGCAGTTCACGACTATCTCCAGCCTACGAGCAGTACTTC. Protein: CASSSRLSPAYEQYF.

This clonotype came up a few times. The chain couples TRBV12-3 or TRBV12-4 to TRBJ1-1, with a weak D call TRBD1 (6 bases). Deletions cut 3 bases from V and 7 bases from J, with 9 bases between. The CDR3 is 12 residues long. As DNA, the CDR3 is TGTGCCAGCAGTTTTACAGGGTTTGAAGCTTTCTTT. This codes for CASSFTGFEAFF.

The rearrangement joins TRBV20-1 to TRBJ1-6, with D possibly matching TRBD1 (5 bases). Germline V gene data show CDR1 as DFQATT and CDR2 as SNEGSKA (reference sequence). The CDR3 is 17 amino acids. V lost 1 base, J lost 4 bases, and 17 bases lay in between. The chain's CDR3 is CSARARDDIQYNSPLHF. The CDR3 DNA follows: TGCAGTGCTAGAGCCAGGGACGACATCCAGTATAATTCACCCCTCCACTTT.

This rearrangement joins TRBV10-1 to TRBJ2-3; 11 nucleotides line up with TRBD2. V lost 3 bases to trimming and J lost 1 base; unmatched junction nucleotides: 15. The CDR3 is made up of 20 amino acids. Germline-derived CDR1 and CDR2 are WNHNN and SYGVQD (reference sequence). Here the CDR3 DNA reads TGCGCCAGCAGTGATTCTGCTAGCGGGAGGAAGGGAAGGGGCACAGATACGCAGTATTTT. It specifies CASSDSASGRKGRGTDTQYF.

This clonotype was observed a handful of times. CDR3 bases: TGCAGTGTCGACCGGGACTACCAAGAGACCCAGTACTTC. Translation: CSVDRDYQETQYF. The genes are TRBV20-1 and TRBJ2-5; possibly TRBD2 for D (6 bases). Germline CDR1 is DFQATT and CDR2 is SNEGSKA (reference sequence). The CDR3 spans 13 residues. V was cut by 7 bases and J by 0 bases, with 12 bases left in between.

V and J are TRBV4-3 and TRBJ2-7; D not certain. The CDR3 is made up of 15 amino acids. Per germline, CDR1 LGHNA and CDR2 YSLEER. Trimming removed 1 base at V and 1 base at J, with 11 bases between. The CDR3 nucleotides are TGCGCCAGCAGCCAAGGTTTGGCAGTTTCCTACGAGCAGTACTTC. It encodes CASSQGLAVSYEQYF.

As DNA, the CDR3 is TGCGCCAGCAGCCAACTTGATATGGGACTAGCGGGGACCGGGGGGCAGTTCTTC. It yields the protein CASSQLDMGLAGTGGQFF. The chain has TRBV4-1 and TRBJ2-1; TRBD2 agrees at 13 bases. Germline-derived CDR1 and CDR2 are MGHRA and YSYEKL. This CDR3 spans 18 amino acids. Trimming removed 2 bases from V and 12 bases from J; junction bases left unmatched: 16.

The rearrangement links TRBV6-5 to TRBJ2-7; a possible D gene is TRBD2 (6 bases). The CDR3 is 15 residues long. V lost 5 bases to trimming and J lost 0 bases, with 14 bases between them. The germline V gene has CDR1 MNHEY and CDR2 SVGAGI. The CDR3: CASSKPGLGSYEQYF. The CDR3 bases are TGTGCCAGCAGTAAACCGGGACTTGGCTCCTACGAGCAGTACTTC.

In its sample, this clonotype was seen a few times. The V call is TRBV19, the J call TRBJ2-1; 8 nucleotides agree with TRBD2. Germline CDR1 LNHDA, CDR2 SQIVND (reference sequence). The ends lost 3 bases at V and 7 bases at J; junction bases unmatched: 8. This CDR3 is built from 15 residues. CDR3 sequence reads: CASSIMSGSFNEQFF. The CDR3 DNA is TGTGCCAGTAGTATTATGAGCGGGAGCTTTAATGAGCAGTTCTTC.

The rearrangement uses TRBV9 and TRBJ2-7, with 7 bases identical to TRBD2. The CDR3 spans 17 residues. Germline lookup yields CDR1 SGDLS and CDR2 YYNGEE. With 0 bases clipped from V and 4 bases from J, the junction kept 13 bases outside the gene matches. The CDR3 here is CASSVDGVGLPYYEQYF. CDR3 coding DNA: TGTGCCAGCAGCGTAGATGGTGTGGGACTACCTTATTACGAGCAGTACTTC.

This chain connects TRBV28 to TRBJ2-7; possibly TRBD1 or TRBD2 for D (5 bases each). The CDR3 covers 16 residues. V shed 8 bases and J shed 2 bases, with 22 bases lying between them. Germline CDR1 and CDR2: MDHEN and SYDVKM. CDR3 residues: CASDTSEQGRPYEQYF. DNA of the CDR3: TGTGCCAGCGACACATCGGAGCAGGGACGTCCCTACGAGCAGTACTTC.

The rearrangement links TRBV28 to TRBJ1-3; the D gene is possibly TRBD1 (5 bases). V gave up 6 bases and J gave up 0 bases, with 12 bases separating them. This CDR3 is 15 amino acids long. The germline V gene has CDR1 MDHEN and CDR2 SYDVKM. This chain's CDR3 is CASRLAGSSGNTIYF. CDR3 sequence (DNA): TGTGCCAGCAGACTTGCAGGGTCCTCTGGAAACACCATATATTTT.

This clonotype occurred a few times. This chain links TRBV4-2 with TRBJ2-5, with D perhaps given as TRBD1 or TRBD2 (5 bases each). The CDR3 length is 15 residues. Deletions cut 2 bases from V and 2 bases from J, with 12 bases between. In germline, CDR1 is LGHNA, CDR2 YNFKEQ. For the CDR3, the DNA is TGTGCCAGCAGCCAAACCGGGACGGTACAAGAGACCCAGTACTTC. It codes for CASSQTGTVQETQYF.

The chain combines TRBV2 with TRBJ1-1; perhaps TRBD1 as D (5 bases). V shed 6 bases and J shed 1 base, with 15 bases lying between them. CDR3 size: 15 residues. Germline V lookup: CDR1 SNHLY, CDR2 FYNNEI. The CDR3, as DNA: TGTGCCAGCAGCGACTTGGGACTGCCGAACACTGAAGCTTTCTTT. It codes for CASSDLGLPNTEAFF.

With regard to this clonotype: This could be a read error, since a much larger clone is one nucleotide away. The chain uses TRBV25-1 and TRBJ2-3, with 11 bases fitting TRBD2. The CDR3 is made up of 14 amino acids. Germline V gene lookup returns CDR1 MGHDK and CDR2 SYGVNS. The CDR3 DNA is TGTGCCAGCAGTCCTAGCGGGGGGTCAGATCCGCAGTATTTT. It yields the protein CASSPSGGSDPQYF.

The chain carries TRBV25-1 and TRBJ1-1; a weak D match, TRBD1 (5 bases). V lost 1 base and J 5 bases, leaving 11 bases between the germline ends. The germline V gene has CDR1 MGHDK and CDR2 SYGVNS. The CDR3 consists of 14 residues. CDR3 sequence reads: CASSEFGKGTEAFF. The CDR3 bases are TGTGCCAGCAGTGAATTTGGTAAGGGGACTGAAGCTTTCTTT. The variable domain in full, completed from reference TRBV25-1 and TRBJ1-1, reads EADIYQTPRYLVIGTGKKITLECSQTMGHDKMYWYQQDPGMELHLIHYSYGVNSTEKGDLSSESTVSRIRTEHFPLTLESARPSHTSQYLCASSEFGKGTEAFFGQGTRLTVV.

This clonotype came up a few times. The chain has TRBV12-3 or TRBV12-4 and TRBJ1-5; 8 positions match TRBD1. The V segment lost 8 bases and the J segment 6 bases; nucleotides outside the gene matches: 6. The CDR3 consists of 13 residues. The CDR3, as DNA: TGTGCCAGCGGAGGACAGGGTCGTCAGCCCCAGCATTTT. Translation: CASGGQGRQPQHF.